This note documents a single T cell receptor (beta chain) sequence. This receptor's antigen is unknown. No clone much larger than this one lies a single base away; base qualities are absent. The method behind the library was the immunoSEQ multiplex PCR assay. The multiplex PCR relied on a mix of 60 forward primers for TCR Vbeta segments and 13 reverse primers for TCR Jbeta segments. A multiplex PCR assay on genomic DNA amplified the CDR3 region of rearranged TCR beta genes. The amplified TCR beta libraries were sequenced on the Illumina HiSeq System as 87-base-pair reads. Per the source publication's procedure: A later analysis counted around 72 million unique TCR beta chains across the 500 to 850 repertoires, and 9 million to 14 million of these chains were shared by at least two donors. A nearest-neighbor algorithm error-corrected the raw reads and collapsed the reads into unique sequences, merging closely related sequences to remove PCR and sequencing errors. Alignment of CDR3 sequences to IMGT reference sequences was used to assign V, D and J gene segments. For a sequence to be retained, a match of at least six nucleotides to both a V gene segment and a J gene segment was required. A rearrangement was called productive if the CDR3 had no stop codons and remained in frame with V and J, and every other rearrangement was called non-productive. CDR3 was defined according to IMGT convention as the region running from the second conserved V-encoded cysteine to the conserved J-encoded phenylalanine. In an earlier analysis of roughly 610 of the donors, sequences lacking an unambiguous match to a single V gene segment were excluded. An earlier analysis of 550 to 650 of the donors classified V segments as functional when productive rearrangements were above 56.7% and as segregating when the standard deviation between donors was above 5%. A statistical classification framework was developed to diagnose cytomegalovirus status using the catalog of TCR beta chain sequences. In a later analysis, V and J genes were assigned by comparing TCR nucleotide sequences against IMGT/GENE-DB human TR gene sequences. In a later analysis, CDR3 sequences and most-parsimonious VDJ recombination scenarios were assigned using the TCRdist pipeline. In a later analysis, every TCR beta chain was defined by the combination of its CDR3 amino acid sequence and its V-gene family, and reads without a unique V-gene family were dropped. As a way to deal with suspected cross-contamination and a sequencing artifact, a later analysis dropped 450 to 700 nucleotide sequences that were highly shared and had low generation probability. A later analysis calculated a clonal expansion index for each public chain from normalized within-repertoire ranks of inferred template counts. A later analysis computed generation probabilities with a VDJ recombination model fitted to out-of-frame rearrangements, and checked the results against IGoR. In a later analysis, hypergeometric tests were used to score TCR-TCR, TCR-HLA and TCR-CMV co-occurrence, with a repertoire-size bias correction applied to TCR pairs. False discovery rates were estimated in a later analysis by permuting HLA or CMV assignments 20 times. In a later analysis, co-occurring TCRs were grouped using DBSCAN, with TCRdist sequence similarity added in when clustering inside HLA-allele-positive subsets. Repertoires with fewer than 30,000 or more than 120,000 public chains were left out of co-occurrence clustering, as were about 5 repertoires with anomalous nucleotide sharing. The source is immuneACCESS, and TCRdb retained only in-frame sequences with V and J called. Part of the clones is not carried over; for the studies checked, unresolved V genes explain less than half of this, and the remainder is unexplained. V and J calls and clone size are copied from that table; D and trimming were computed from the DNA. The sample includes over 150,000 clones, with roughly 80% observed a single time. The ten largest make up over 1.1% of the sample.

These data originate in a study of cytomegalovirus exposure and HLA in healthy donors (dated by TCRdb to about 2017). For the study in its entirety: According to an earlier analysis of several hundred of the donors, about 180 million T cells yielded 90 million to 140 million unique TCR beta sequences and about 300 Gb of sequence data. The aim of the study was to test whether cataloging public T cell receptors could identify signatures of past pathogen exposure. HLA typing included class I and class II loci at four-digit resolution. Donor age, sex, ethnicity and CMV serostatus were collected together with the repertoire data. The genetic ancestry cluster associated with self-reported Caucasian donors included 70% to 85% of the 350 to 500 genotyped donors. To study patterns of TCR occurrence, a later analysis re-analyzed previously published TCR beta repertoires from 700 or so donors and added high-resolution HLA genotyping. On average, around 240,000 unique TCR beta nucleotide sequences were sequenced per donor among about 400 genotyped donors of the cohort, with roughly 18% of those sequences being non-productive. To decide whether each TCR beta V gene segment behaved as functional or pseudogenic, an earlier analysis of fewer than 750 of the donors relied on high-throughput TCR beta sequencing. All discovery cohort repertoires had been generated on a single sequencing platform. The later analysis used no new phenotypic data to find candidate immune exposures, relying instead on TCR beta sequences and their occurrence across donors. The study used immunosequencing to profile the T cell repertoires of 666 subjects and linked those repertoires to cytomegalovirus serostatus. An early release that covered 500 to 800 HLA-typed donors contained around 330 gigabases of sequencing data and 80 million or so unique TCR sequences. A later genetic analysis took genome-wide SNP genotypes for about 55% of the 666 donors and used that subset as a discovery cohort. To predict cytomegalovirus infection status, the study brought together high-throughput TCR immunosequencing, statistical association of individual TCRs with disease status, and machine learning. Besides the first cohort of about 730 subjects, a separate validation cohort made up of some 110 different subjects was used. Five DR-DQ haplotypes were handled as single units for association and clustering, since linkage in the cohort was strong. The number of typed donors differed by locus: about 620-640 for A, B, C, DRB1 and DQB1; 500 to 550 for DQA1; around 580 for DPA1; and around 490 for DPB1.

Taken from cysteine to phenylalanine, the CDR3 has 15 residues. Only CDR3 DNA is held: 45 bases, read in frame from base 1. Sequences MNHEY (CDR1) and SMNVEV (CDR2) are obtained from the germline V gene (reference sequence). V is shortened by 5 bases, J by 4 bases, and the region joining them spans 18 bases. Overall study results and their limits: The authors suggested that the approach could potentially be extended to other disease states and immunological phenotypes. A later analysis associated 15,000 to 20,000 TCR beta sequences with specific HLA alleles at a false discovery rate of 0.05. Because some donors lacked HLA typing at each locus, the association tests relied only on the typed subset. In a later analysis, HLA-associated TCR beta chains showed more clonal expansion and lower generation probabilities than non-associated chains that were equally common. The classifier was reported to diagnose cytomegalovirus status with high specificity and sensitivity in both the original cohort and the validation cohort. The sequencing pipeline was judged likely to have produced a cluster of highly shared sequence variants as a technical artifact. A few of the identified cytomegalovirus-associated TCR beta chains were confirmed in vitro to be specific for cytomegalovirus antigens. Correlated functional status among segregating V segments might reflect linkage disequilibrium, but an unknown experimental factor could not be ruled out. A later analysis found that most CMV-associated TCR beta chains appeared HLA-restricted, with HLA associations seemingly driven largely by CMV exposure. According to a later analysis, parvovirus B19, influenza, CMV and Epstein-Barr virus appeared linked to several top co-occurrence clusters. In a later analysis, TCR association rates were found to vary across HLA loci, with the most associated TCRs seen for DRB1 alleles and the fewest for HLA-C alleles. The only immune exposure information available for the cohort was CMV serostatus. The 87-base-pair reads could not distinguish some IMGT-functional V segments, including TRBV6-2 and TRBV6-3, so those segments were excluded. When HLA alleles, especially DR and DQ, strongly co-occurred, TCR associations were difficult to assign to individual alleles. The study listed 150 to 200 TCR beta chains as associated with cytomegalovirus. The cohort was sequenced for TCR beta chains only, and without alpha or paired-chain data the features that could be detected were limited. According to a later genetic analysis, donors in an Asian-associated ancestry cluster had fewer N-insertions in productive TCRs than the approximately 670-donor mean. Because counts were too low, around 18 rarely observed V segments, including chromosome 9 orphons, were left out of the earlier analysis of several hundred of the donors. A further reported finding was that TCR beta sequences accurately predicted the HLA-A and HLA-B alleles for most subjects in the first cohort. Broadly in line with IMGT annotations, most TCR beta V segments showed up in productive rearrangements about 90% or about 30% of the time in an earlier analysis of roughly 590 of the donors. The presence/absence analyses assumed that sequencing depth was roughly uniform across donors, and that assumption may not be true. In a later genetic analysis, a missense DCLRE1C variant was associated with V-gene and J-gene trimming of TCR beta chains, and the association was replicated in an independent cohort. Most TCR sequences were observed very rarely across donors, whereas some public TCRs were present in many individuals.

The cohort was made up of roughly 670 healthy bone marrow donors. Cohort members were all nominally healthy when sampled, although unrecorded immune exposures were likely present. The donor tested CMV seronegative, placing the donor among the 350 or so seronegative members of the cohort. A peripheral blood sample was collected from each donor, and TCR beta sequencing was performed on peripheral blood mononuclear cells. The Qiagen DNeasy Blood Extraction Kit was used to extract genomic DNA from the blood cell samples. Sequenced input: PBMCs. Recombination joined TRBV27 with TRBJ2-7; tentative D gene TRBD2, with 5 bases matching. This clonotype was obtained from a man aged 18 to 29 in good health and CMV-seronegative. The DNA is TGTGCCAGCAGTACAGTGCCCTCTCCGGGGTACGAGCAGTACTTC. It is translated as CASSTVPSPGYEQYF.